The source of this T cell receptor (beta chain) is a study of PD-1 blockade in classical Hodgkin lymphoma. Study conclusions and caveats: A significant rise in TCR diversity by C4D1 was seen for CD4+ but not CD8+ cells. Newly diagnosed patients reportedly trailed healthy donors in baseline TCR diversity.

Sequencing used immunoSEQ multiplex PCR; TCRdb keeps in-frame clones, though not all of them. This table holds around 99,000 clones, approximately 80% found once. The CDR3 is 17 amino acids. Germline CDR1 WSHSY, CDR2 SAAADI. Between the trimmed V and J ends, which lost 3 bases and 0 bases, there was a span of 15 bases. Brentuximab vedotin exposure varied, and every patient relapsed after autologous stem cell transplantation. To note about this clone: The antigen remains undetermined.

The material sequenced was peripheral blood mononuclear cells (PBMCs), taken before the second cycle of nivolumab. The source of this sequence is a human donor with classical Hodgkin lymphoma. J is TRBJ1-5 and V is TRBV10-2; D gene uncertain. CDR3 DNA sequence: TGCGCCAGCAGTGAAGTCCCTTACGGGGATAGCAATCAGCCCCAGCATTTT. As protein: CASSEVPYGDSNQPQHF.